The clone carrying this TCR beta chain was observed a handful of times. A single record per CDR3 protein comes from TCRdb applying MiXCR to the RACE reads. This table holds fewer than 300,000 distinct CDR3 sequences, approximately 7.5% found once. Time point defined: pre-sensitization, week 0. This sample's treatment: therapeutic diphenylcyclopropenone sensitization with weekly scalp DPC. At patch-test visits, sampling came before the patch test. This sample is drawn from a study of human T cells and chemical hapten exposure. CDR1 and CDR2 (germline): SNHLY, FYNNEI. The CDR3 length is 14 residues. The V end was cut by 8 bases, the J end by 8 bases, with 19 bases between.

This TCR came from a man aged 18 to 29 with alopecia areata. Some clones in this sample may be carry-over from other donors' samples. Source: whole blood, taken in connection with sensitization to the hapten diphenylcyclopropenone (DPC). The V call is TRBV2, the J call TRBJ2-1, with D possibly called TRBD1 or TRBD2 (5 bases each). CDR3 in DNA: TGTGCCAGCCTCTACCGTGAGGGGTTACATGAGCAGTTCTTC. It translates to CASLYREGLHEQFF.